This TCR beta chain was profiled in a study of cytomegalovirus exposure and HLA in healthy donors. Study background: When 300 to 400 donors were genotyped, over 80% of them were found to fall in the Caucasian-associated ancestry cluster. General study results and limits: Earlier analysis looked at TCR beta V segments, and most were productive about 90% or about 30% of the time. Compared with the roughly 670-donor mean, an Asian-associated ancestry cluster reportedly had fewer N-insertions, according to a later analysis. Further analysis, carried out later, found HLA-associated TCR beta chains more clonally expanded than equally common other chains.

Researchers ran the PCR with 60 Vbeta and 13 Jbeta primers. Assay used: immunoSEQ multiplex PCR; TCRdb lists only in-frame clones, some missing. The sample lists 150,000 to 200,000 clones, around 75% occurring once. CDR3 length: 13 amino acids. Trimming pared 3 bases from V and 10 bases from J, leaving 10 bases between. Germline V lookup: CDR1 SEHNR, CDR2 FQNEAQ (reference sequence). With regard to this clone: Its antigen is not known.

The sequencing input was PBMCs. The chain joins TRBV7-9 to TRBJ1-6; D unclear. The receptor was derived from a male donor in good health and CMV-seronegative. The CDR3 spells CASSFGDTSPLHF. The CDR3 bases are TGTGCCAGCAGCTTCGGTGATACCTCACCCCTCCACTTT.